The next 32 T cell receptor beta chains were all read from a single sample in a study of blood T cell repertoires in COVID-19. Produced via immunoSEQ multiplex PCR; TCRdb's table is partial and in-frame only. This sample has 250,000 to 350,000 clones, with approximately 88% found just once. Sequencing was carried out using PBMCs or T cells enriched from blood (not recorded which). These receptors all stem from a woman between 25 and 40 years old who had recovered from COVID-19.

The CDR3 sequence is CASSMTGATYGYTF. CDR3 sequence (DNA): TGTGCCAGCAGCATGACAGGCGCAACCTATGGCTACACCTTC. The V gene is TRBV28, the J gene TRBJ1-2, with D possibly TRBD1 on 6 matching bases. The V gene lost 6 bases and the J gene lost 4 bases, with 15 bases spanning the gap. Germline V gives CDR1 MDHEN, CDR2 SYDVKM. CDR3 size: 14 residues.

Here the CDR3 reads CASKGGGSGEQYF. CDR3 DNA sequence: TGTGCCAGCAAGGGCGGGGGATCAGGCGAGCAGTACTTC. This chain joins TRBV27 and TRBJ2-7, with TRBD2 matching 7 bases. CDR1 is MNHEY, CDR2 SMNVEV, per germline (reference sequence). The V segment lost 7 bases and the J segment 6 bases; nucleotides outside the gene matches: 9. The CDR3 has 13 amino acids.

The CDR3 sequence: CASTSPVDNEQFF. As DNA, the CDR3 is TGTGCCAGCACCTCCCCGGTGGACAATGAGCAGTTCTTC. This chain joins TRBV3-1 (or the pseudogene TRBV3-2) and TRBJ2-1; no clear D gene. V was trimmed by 7 bases and J by 5 bases, leaving 12 bases between them. The germline CDR1 and CDR2 sequences are LGHDT and YNNKEL (reference sequence). This CDR3 is 13 amino acids long.

This clone was seen once. The chain joins TRBV24-1 to TRBJ1-2; TRBD1 might be the D (5 bases). Deletions cut 1 base from V and 1 base from J, with 15 bases between. CDR1 is KGHDR, CDR2 SFDVKD, per germline. The length of the CDR3 is 17 residues. CDR3 amino acids: CATSDFDSRMLNYGYTF. DNA of the CDR3: TGTGCCACCAGTGATTTTGACAGCCGGATGCTTAACTATGGCTACACCTTC.

The chain links TRBV18 to TRBJ1-2, with TRBD1 identical over 10 bases. This CDR3 is built from 15 residues. Germline CDR1 reads KGHSH; CDR2 reads LQKENI. J was trimmed by 8 bases and V by 6 bases; bases with no gene match: 12. CDR3 DNA: TGTGCCAGCTCCATCCCCGACAGGGGGCGGGTCGGCTACACCTTC. It yields the protein CASSIPDRGRVGYTF.

The rearrangement uses TRBV9 and TRBJ2-3; TRBD2 aligns across 10 bases. The germline CDR1 and CDR2 sequences are SGDLS and YYNGEE. The CDR3 has 15 amino acids. J lost 0 bases, V lost 4 bases, and 2 bases had no gene match. The CDR3 sequence is CASSTSGDSTDTQYF. CDR3 in DNA: TGTGCCAGCAGCACTAGCGGGGATAGCACAGATACGCAGTATTTT.

The rearrangement links TRBV28 to TRBJ2-6; possibly TRBD1 for D (5 bases). Germline CDR1 and CDR2: MDHEN and SYDVKM. Between the trimmed V and J ends, which lost 2 bases and 1 base, there was a span of 12 bases. The CDR3 covers 17 residues. In nucleotides, the CDR3 is TGTGCCAGCAGTTTAGTTTTCCACAGGTCTGGGGCCAACGTCCTGACTTTC. Its protein product is CASSLVFHRSGANVLTF.

The chain carries TRBV7-3 and TRBJ1-1, with TRBD1 matching 9 bases. Germline values: CDR1 SGHTA, CDR2 FQGTGA. The V and J ends lost 4 bases and 3 bases, in that order; junction bases with no gene match: 3. The CDR3 runs to 14 residues. The CDR3 protein is CASSSTGGDTEAFF. CDR3 in DNA: TGTGCCAGCAGCTCTACAGGGGGCGACACTGAAGCTTTCTTT.

The chain has TRBV4-1 and TRBJ2-7, with 9 bases that match TRBD1. V trimming: 0 bases; J trimming: 6 bases; junction bases outside the gene matches: 6. The CDR3 is made up of 15 amino acids. Germline lookup yields CDR1 MGHRA and CDR2 YSYEKL. CDR3 bases: TGCGCCAGCAGCCAAGACGACAGGGGGGGCCTCGAGCAGTACTTC. Its translation: CASSQDDRGGLEQYF.

This chain connects TRBV18 to TRBJ1-2; 9 bases align to TRBD1. J lost 7 bases, V lost 0 bases, and 6 bases had no gene match. Per the germline V gene, CDR1 is KGHSH and CDR2 is LQKENI. The CDR3 runs to 15 residues. The CDR3 reads CASSPPPGQGVGYTF. The CDR3 coding sequence is TGTGCCAGCTCACCACCCCCGGGACAGGGTGTTGGCTACACCTTC.

The CDR3 protein is CASRSVFVPPVKNIQYF. DNA of the CDR3: TGTGCCAGCAGATCCGTATTCGTCCCTCCGGTTAAAAACATTCAGTACTTC. The chain combines TRBV28 with TRBJ2-4; D call uncertain. The CDR3 spans 17 residues. Trimming pared 6 bases from V and 4 bases from J, leaving 22 bases between. In germline, CDR1 is MDHEN, CDR2 SYDVKM. Based on the CDR3 plus reference TRBV28 and TRBJ2-4, the full variable domain is DVKVTQSSRYLVKRTGEKVFLECVQDMDHENMFWYRQDPGLGLRLIYFSYDVKMKEKGDIPEGYSVSREKKERFSLILESASTNQTSMYLCASRSVFVPPVKNIQYFGAGTRLSVL.

The chain links TRBV28 to TRBJ1-3; 7 bases fit TRBD1. With 5 bases clipped from V and 0 bases from J, the junction kept 16 bases outside the gene matches. The germline CDR1 and CDR2 sequences are MDHEN and SYDVKM. The CDR3 contains 19 residues. The CDR3 coding sequence is TGTGCCAGCAGTAGACAGGGAGGTTCCTTTTTAGGCTCTGGAAACACCATATATTTT. This sequence encodes CASSRQGGSFLGSGNTIYF.

The J gene is TRBJ2-7, the V gene TRBV7-2, with 8 bases aligning to TRBD1. The CDR3 covers 14 residues. Germline V gives CDR1 SGHTA, CDR2 FQGNSA. V shed 5 bases, J shed 3 bases, and the junction held 6 bases outside the gene matches. The CDR3 DNA reads as TGTGCCAGCAGCAAGGGACAGGCAAGCTACGAGCAGTACTTC. It codes for CASSKGQASYEQYF.

The V and J genes are TRBV11-3 and TRBJ2-4, with D possibly TRBD2 on 6 matching bases. Germline V gene sequence: CDR1 SGHNT, CDR2 YENEEA. Between the trimmed V and J ends, which lost 2 bases and 0 bases, there was a span of 14 bases. The CDR3 totals 17 residues. The CDR3 is CASSLRGDSLAKNIQYF. In DNA, the CDR3 is TGTGCCAGCAGCTTAAGAGGGGACTCTCTAGCCAAAAACATTCAGTACTTC.

This chain links TRBV27 with TRBJ1-5; D unresolved. Germline V CDR1 and CDR2: MNHEY, SMNVEV (reference sequence). The CDR3 loop spans 15 amino acids. The ends were cut back, 6 bases at V and 3 bases at J, with 15 bases in the middle. CDR3 loop: CASRSRGVLNQPQHF. CDR3 bases: TGTGCCAGCAGGTCCCGCGGTGTCCTCAATCAGCCCCAGCATTTT.

The chain combines TRBV24-1 with TRBJ1-6; the D is unclear. The germline V gene has CDR1 KGHDR and CDR2 SFDVKD. Trimming shortened V by 0 bases and J by 0 bases, and 5 bases separated the two germline ends. The CDR3 is 16 residues long. DNA of the CDR3: TGTGCCACCAGTGATTTGCAGGACTCCTATAATTCACCCCTCCACTTT. Translating it yields CATSDLQDSYNSPLHF.

J is TRBJ2-5 and V is TRBV9; D is uncertain. V lost 0 bases, J lost 5 bases, and 8 bases lay in between. CDR3 length: 13 residues. Germline V gives CDR1 SGDLS, CDR2 YYNGEE. The CDR3 nucleotides are TGTGCCAGCAGCGTAGGAGTTCTGGAGACCCAGTACTTC. This translates into CASSVGVLETQYF. Using reference TRBV9 and TRBJ2-5 for the parts outside the CDR3, the full variable domain is DSGVTQTPKHLITATGQRVTLRCSPRSGDLSVYWYQQSLDQGLQFLIQYYNGEERAKGNILERFSAQQFPDLHSELNLSSLELGDSALYFCASSVGVLETQYFGPGTRLLVL.

The chain recombines TRBV19 with TRBJ1-1; D not certain. This CDR3 is 11 amino acids long. Germline loops: CDR1 LNHDA, CDR2 SQIVND (reference sequence). V lost 6 bases and J 3 bases, leaving 5 bases between the germline ends. The CDR3 sequence: CASSVYTEAFF. The CDR3 DNA reads as TGTGCCAGTAGCGTGTACACTGAAGCTTTCTTT.

This chain links TRBV10-2 with TRBJ2-5, with D possibly being TRBD1 (6 bases). V was shortened by 10 bases and J by 2 bases, with 20 bases between the two germline ends. CDR3 length: 15 amino acids. Germline CDR1 and CDR2: WSHSY and SAAADI. CDR3 region: CATSWRPRGQETQYF. In DNA form, the CDR3 reads TGCGCCACCTCTTGGCGACCAAGGGGGCAAGAGACCCAGTACTTC.

The V gene is TRBV9, the J gene TRBJ2-5; D is perhaps TRBD2 (5 bases). V lost 2 bases to trimming and J lost 9 bases, with 14 bases between them. The CDR3 runs 13 residues. Germline CDR1 SGDLS, CDR2 YYNGEE. The CDR3 protein is CASSVVGLGAQYF. The DNA for the CDR3 is TGTGCCAGCAGCGTCGTTGGGCTCGGGGCCCAGTACTTC.

The sample holds many counts of this clone. This chain links TRBV7-9 with TRBJ1-2; 7 bases match TRBD1. The CDR3 is 14 amino acids. J was trimmed by 3 bases and V by 6 bases; bases with no gene match: 7. The V gene's germline CDR1 is SEHNR and CDR2 FQNEAQ (reference sequence). The CDR3 protein is CASSPDREYYGYTF. In nucleotides, the CDR3 is TGTGCCAGCAGTCCCGACAGGGAGTACTATGGCTACACCTTC.

The chain is built from TRBV6-5 and TRBJ1-1; perhaps TRBD1 as D (5 bases). V lost 11 bases to trimming and J lost 4 bases, with 17 bases between them. CDR3 length equals 13 residues. Per the germline V gene, CDR1 is MNHEY and CDR2 is SVGAGI. CDR3 in amino acids: CACGGRGSTEAFF. DNA for the CDR3: TGTGCCTGTGGGGGGAGGGGAAGCACTGAAGCTTTCTTT.

This rearrangement joins TRBV7-9 to TRBJ2-2, with 8 nucleotides matching TRBD1. The CDR3 consists of 13 residues. Germline V gene lookup returns CDR1 SEHNR and CDR2 FQNEAQ (reference sequence). V was pared by 5 bases and J by 7 bases, with 3 bases of the junction left unmatched. CDR3 sequence: CASSRGQVGELFF. CDR3 sequence (DNA): TGTGCCAGCAGCAGGGGACAGGTCGGGGAGCTGTTTTTT.

The chain has TRBV7-2 and TRBJ1-1, with 7 nucleotides matching TRBD1. The length of the CDR3 is 15 residues. Germline CDR1 SGHTA, CDR2 FQGNSA. V lost 1 base and J lost 3; bases outside the gene matches: 5. The CDR3 DNA is TGTGCCAGCAGCTTAGTCGACAGGGAATACACTGAAGCTTTCTTT. Encoded protein: CASSLVDREYTEAFF.

V is TRBV7-6 and J is TRBJ2-2; 7 bases are shared with TRBD1. With V trimmed by 1 base and J by 7 bases, 6 bases remained unmatched. Germline V gene lookup returns CDR1 SGHVS and CDR2 FNYEAQ. The CDR3 loop spans 15 amino acids. The CDR3 here is CASSLGGGYSGELFF. DNA of the CDR3: TGTGCCAGCAGCTTAGGAGGGGGCTATAGCGGGGAGCTGTTTTTT.

The chain links TRBV27 to TRBJ2-1; D uncertain. From germline, CDR1 is MNHEY and CDR2 SMNVEV (reference sequence). The CDR3 spans 16 residues. Trimming stripped 1 base from V and 3 bases from J, with 13 bases between. The CDR3 protein is CASSLFGRHSYNEQFF. The CDR3 DNA is TGTGCCAGCAGTTTATTTGGCAGACACAGCTACAATGAGCAGTTCTTC.

This chain connects TRBV2 to TRBJ2-5; D is possibly TRBD2 (6 bases). The ends were cut back, 7 bases at V and 4 bases at J, with 16 bases in the middle. Germline V CDR1 and CDR2: SNHLY, FYNNEI. CDR3 length equals 14 residues. The CDR3 sequence is CASKLLGGAETQYF. The CDR3 bases are TGTGCCAGCAAGCTCCTCGGGGGAGCAGAGACCCAGTACTTC.

V usage is TRBV13 and J usage is TRBJ1-1; D perhaps matches TRBD1 (5 bases). CDR1 PRHDT and CDR2 FYEKMQ come from the germline V gene (reference sequence). The CDR3 is 15 amino acids. Trimming removed 0 bases at V and 1 base at J, with 9 bases between. CDR3 DNA: TGTGCCAGCAGCTTAGGAGGGGATGCGAACACTGAAGCTTTCTTT. Translating gives CASSLGGDANTEAFF.

This chain links TRBV18 with TRBJ1-5; 9 nucleotides match TRBD1. The trim removed 3 bases at V and 4 bases at J, leaving 7 bases unmatched. The CDR3 loop spans 16 amino acids. In germline, CDR1 is KGHSH, CDR2 LQKENI. The CDR3, as DNA: TGTGCCAGCTCACCCGGGGACAGGGAGTGGAATCAGCCCCAGCATTTT. Its protein is CASSPGDREWNQPQHF.

V and J are TRBV28 and TRBJ2-7; D is unclear. Germline-derived CDR1 and CDR2 are MDHEN and SYDVKM. V was pared by 10 bases and J by 5 bases, with 18 bases between. The CDR3 spans 13 residues. The CDR3 DNA reads TGTGCCACCAAACTTTCGGGTTCAGACGAGCAGTACTTC. Translating it yields CATKLSGSDEQYF.

This clone has just one count. V and J are TRBV9 and TRBJ2-1; 12 nucleotides line up with TRBD1. Germline V gene data show CDR1 as SGDLS and CDR2 as YYNGEE. The CDR3 is made up of 17 amino acids. V shed 2 bases and J 9 bases; nucleotides not matched to a gene: 12. CDR3 in amino acids: CASSVISGTGGLGEQFF. In nucleotides, the CDR3 is TGTGCCAGCAGCGTGATTTCCGGGACAGGGGGCTTGGGTGAGCAGTTCTTC.

The chain couples TRBV15 to TRBJ1-4, with D unresolved. This CDR3 has 13 residues. The V end was cut by 2 bases, the J end by 8 bases, with 9 bases between. CDR1 LNHNV and CDR2 YYDKDF come from the germline V gene (reference sequence). The CDR3 region has the DNA TGTGCCACCAGCAGAAACATTGCCGAAAAACTGTTTTTT. Translation gives CATSRNIAEKLFF.